Shown below are 27 T cell receptor beta chains from a single sample sequenced in a study of tumor-infiltrating lymphocytes in primary liver carcinoma (dated by TCRdb to 2017 to 2019). Blood RNA was extracted from unsorted whole blood with TRIzol reagent; germline DNA came from the DNeasy Blood & Tissue kit. Sequencing instrument: Illumina HiSeq 2500. Using a constant-region primer and ProtoScript II reverse transcriptase, TCRbeta-specific cDNA was reverse-transcribed from around 520 ng total RNA. TCRbeta libraries were built with three nested multiplex PCR rounds, a slightly modified ARM-PCR procedure. Multiplex TRBV1-TRBV30 forward primers and a Cbeta reverse primer were used in the first two PCR rounds, each of which was run for around 10 cycles. Clones were called with MiXCR by TCRdb after fastp trimmed the public reads at Q25, and only in-frame beta chains were retained. For every CDR3 protein sequence, its rows merge into one entry that carries the most common genes and DNA. The sample table records just over 300,000 distinct CDR3 sequences; more than 55% of these occur just once. About 18% of the sample is held by the ten biggest clonotypes.

The sample taken for sequencing was peripheral blood. These receptors all stem from a woman aged 25 to 45 with primary liver carcinoma and hepatitis B virus infection.

In the case of this clonotype: At one of its ends the junction is not consistent with the germline gene, which may arise from a read error. The chain is built from TRBV6-2 or TRBV6-3 and TRBJ2-3; D is uncertain. The CDR3 is made up of 12 amino acids. Germline loops: CDR1 MNHEY, CDR2 SVGEGT. The CDR3 spells CASSYSEDAQYF. Written as DNA, the CDR3 is TGTGCCAGCAGTTACTCAGAAGATGCGCAGTATTTT.

This clonotype was picked up many times. V is TRBV29-1 and J is TRBJ2-3; D is ambiguous. Germline CDR1 reads SQVTM; CDR2 reads ANQGSEA. The length of the CDR3 is 13 residues. V was pared by 4 bases and J by 2 bases, with 10 bases between. CDR3 sequence: CSVAQQPTDTQYF. The CDR3 region has the DNA TGCAGCGTTGCACAGCAACCCACAGATACGCAGTATTTT.

The chain has TRBV11-2 and TRBJ1-1; D is undetermined. Germline V lookup: CDR1 SGHAT, CDR2 FQNNGV. The CDR3 consists of 14 residues. CDR3: CTGSSFLGGTEAFF. Here the CDR3 DNA reads TGTACCGGCAGCTCGTTCCTGGGTGGGACTGAAGCTTTCTTT.

This clonotype has at least ten counts. V gene TRBV29-1 combines with J gene TRBJ2-2; 12 bases are shared with TRBD2. In germline, CDR1 is SQVTM, CDR2 ANQGSEA. V lost 1 base, J lost 6 bases, and 9 bases stayed unmatched. This CDR3 is built from 17 residues. The CDR3 region is CSVEASGRAGLAGELFF. CDR3 in DNA: TGCAGCGTTGAAGCTAGCGGGAGGGCCGGTTTGGCCGGGGAGCTGTTTTTT.

V usage is TRBV30 and J usage is TRBJ2-7; D remains ambiguous. Germline V gene lookup returns CDR1 GTSNPN and CDR2 SVGIG (reference sequence). This CDR3 comprises 13 residues. Trimming cost V 1 base and J 1 base, with 8 bases left between them. In nucleotides, the CDR3 is TGTGCCTGGAGTGCCGGCATATCCTACGAGCAGTACTTC. It encodes CAWSAGISYEQYF.

V is TRBV29-1 and J is TRBJ2-2, with 9 positions matching TRBD1. J gave up 6 bases and V 6 bases, and 11 bases lay outside the gene matches. The CDR3 is 15 residues long. Germline V lookup: CDR1 SQVTM, CDR2 ANQGSEA. In DNA, the CDR3 is TGCAGCGTATTGAAGGGACAGGGTGGGGCCGGGGAGCTGTTTTTT. Its protein product is CSVLKGQGGAGELFF.

About this clonotype itself: Sequence at one end of the junction differs from germline and may be a read error. The V and J genes are TRBV28 and TRBJ2-6; no clear D. The CDR3 is made up of 13 amino acids. Germline CDR1 reads MDHEN; CDR2 reads SYDVKM. CDR3 residues: CANSPSGANVLTF. DNA of the CDR3: TGTGCCAACAGTCCCTCTGGGGCCAACGTCCTGACTTTC.

This clonotype was found many times. V gene TRBV5-5 combines with J gene TRBJ2-3; D call uncertain. The CDR3 runs 13 residues. The ends were cut back, 6 bases at V and 7 bases at J, with 15 bases in the middle. From germline, CDR1 is SGHKS and CDR2 YYEKEE (reference sequence). CDR3 loop: CASNLPSLNTQYF. For the CDR3, the DNA is TGTGCCAGCAACCTTCCGTCCCTTAATACGCAGTATTTT.

Ten or more counts support this clonotype. One end of the junction does not line up with germline, which may come from a read error. V gene TRBV29-1 combines with J gene TRBJ2-7; D gene ambiguous. The CDR3 is made up of 11 amino acids. Germline loops: CDR1 SQVTM, CDR2 ANQGSEA. CDR3 amino acids: CSVEVRQRTPF. The CDR3 coding sequence is TGCAGCGTTGAAGTACGACAACGAACACCATTC.

CDR3 region: CVSKGSGSWETQYF. In DNA, the CDR3 is TGTGTCAGTAAAGGAAGCGGGAGCTGGGAGACCCAGTACTTC. The J gene is TRBJ2-5, the V gene TRBV12-3 or TRBV12-4; TRBD2 aligns across 8 bases. This CDR3 has 14 amino acids.

This clonotype was observed at least ten times. V is TRBV11-2 and J is TRBJ2-2; 9 nucleotides align to TRBD2. The V gene's germline CDR1 is SGHAT and CDR2 FQNNGV. The CDR3 runs to 15 residues. V lost 5 bases to trimming and J lost 9 bases; unmatched junction nucleotides: 10. The DNA of the CDR3 is TGTGCCAGCAGCCCCGGAGCGGGAGGCGCCCGGGAGCTGTTTTTT. Translating gives CASSPGAGGARELFF.

With respect to this clonotype: Likely a read error: the CDR3 ends without its conserved phenylalanine or tryptophan. The chain employs TRBV11-3 and TRBJ2-1, with D unresolved. The CDR3 is made up of 15 amino acids. With 1 base removed from V and 5 bases from J, the gap between germline ends came to 12 bases. Germline-derived CDR1 and CDR2 are SGHNT and YENEEA. CDR3 bases: TGTGCCAGCAGCTTAGGTAGTCCTTCCCACAATGAGCAGTTCTTA. The encoded protein is CASSLGSPSHNEQFL.

This clonotype has a single count. A much larger clone is a single base away; this may be a read error. V usage is TRBV6-5 and J usage is TRBJ2-2, with D unclear. CDR3 size: 16 residues. From germline, CDR1 is MNHEY and CDR2 SVGAGI. In DNA, the CDR3 is TGTGCCAACAGTTACCTGTCGTTCGCGAACACCGGGGAGCTGTTTTTT. This encodes CANSYLSFANTGELFF.

The CDR3 sequence: CASKRTETGELFF. The DNA for the CDR3 is TGTGCCAGCAAAAGGACGGAAACCGGGGAGCTGTTTTTT. The rearrangement links TRBV12-3 or TRBV12-4 to TRBJ2-2; D not certain. V was trimmed by 7 bases and J by 5 bases, leaving 11 bases between them. The CDR3 has 13 amino acids.

Remarks on this clonotype: A junction boundary mismatches the germline segment, possibly from a read error. The V call is TRBV11-2, the J call TRBJ2-3; the D gene is possibly TRBD1 (6 bases). The CDR3 has 17 amino acids. In germline, CDR1 is SGHAT, CDR2 FQNNGV. CDR3 bases: TGTGCCAGTAGCTCAGGATTGAGGACAGAGAGGGCAGATACGCAGTATTTT. Residues: CASSSGLRTERADTQYF. The full variable domain, with the rest looked up from reference TRBV11-2 and TRBJ2-3, is EAGVAQSPRYKIIEKRQSVAFWCNPISGHATLYWYQQILGQGPKLLIQFQNNGVVDDSQLPKDRFSAERLKGVDSTLKIQPAKLEDSAVYLCASSSGLRTERADTQYFGPGTRLTVL.

This chain links TRBV2 with TRBJ2-7; no firm D call. Trimming took 3 bases from V and 3 from J, leaving 9 bases between them. The length of the CDR3 is 13 residues. The germline gives CDR1 SNHLY, CDR2 FYNNEI. The CDR3 region has the DNA TGTGCCAGCAGTGACGTCAGAGACTACGAGCAGTACTTC. This translates into CASSDVRDYEQYF.

This clonotype appeared a few times. The chain couples TRBV6-1 to TRBJ1-4; D uncertain. The germline CDR1 and CDR2 sequences are MNHNS and SASEGT. The CDR3 consists of 15 residues. Trimming took 6 bases from V and 5 from J, leaving 16 bases between them. DNA for the CDR3: TGTGCCAGCAGAGAGAGTGGGCAGGCGAATGAAAAACTGTTTTTT. Translating it yields CASRESGQANEKLFF.

The CDR3 DNA reads as TGTGCCAGCAGCCGCGTTGGGGCTTACCGACTAGCGGGAGTATACAATGAGCAGTTCTTC. This translates into CASSRVGAYRLAGVYNEQFF. The chain couples TRBV14 to TRBJ2-1; 12 nucleotides line up with TRBD2. Losses at the gene ends were 4 bases for V and 4 bases for J; bases not matched to a gene: 17. Germline V lookup: CDR1 SGHDN, CDR2 FVKESK. This CDR3 contains 20 residues. Based on the CDR3 plus reference TRBV14 and TRBJ2-1, the full variable domain is EAGVTQFPSHSVIEKGQTVTLRCDPISGHDNLYWYRRVMGKEIKFLLHFVKESKQDESGMPNNRFLAERTGGTYSTLKVQPAELEDSGVYFCASSRVGAYRLAGVYNEQFFGPGTRLTVL.

This sequence joins TRBV11-3 and TRBJ2-5, with 7 bases that match TRBD2. CDR1 is SGHNT and CDR2 is YENEEA in the germline V gene. This CDR3 region has 19 residues. Unmatched junction bases numbered 20, after V lost 3 bases and J lost 4 bases. CDR3 sequence (DNA): TGTGCCAGCAGCTTCGAGCCCCTAGGACTAGTGGGAGCTGGAGAGACCCAGTACTTC. As protein: CASSFEPLGLVGAGETQYF. The variable domain in full, with the rest retrieved from reference TRBV11-3 and TRBJ2-5, is EAGVVQSPRYKIIEKKQPVAFWCNPISGHNTLYWYLQNLGQGPELLIRYENEEAVDDSQLPKDRFSAERLKGVDSTLKIQPAELGDSAVYLCASSFEPLGLVGAGETQYFGPGTRLLVL.

A note on this clonotype: A much larger clone differs by one base, so this may be a read error. This chain connects TRBV4-3 to TRBJ2-1, with TRBD2 identical over 13 bases. CDR3 length equals 16 residues. Germline V gene lookup returns CDR1 LGHNA and CDR2 YSLEER. The CDR3, as DNA: TGCGCCGGCAGCGCCGGGACTAGCGGGAATCACAATGAGCAGTTCTTC. Translated: CAGSAGTSGNHNEQFF.

This clonotype was counted once. The junction departs from germline at one end; a sequencing error may be responsible. This rearrangement joins TRBV12-3 or TRBV12-4 to TRBJ2-2; no reliable D call. The CDR3 covers 20 residues. The CDR3 loop is CATSPRPKRPSKANTGELFF. The CDR3 nucleotides read TGTGCCACCAGTCCCCGCCCCAAACGGCCCTCGAAAGCGAACACCGGGGAGCTGTTTTTT.

This sequence joins TRBV23-1 and TRBJ1-4; tentative D call: TRBD1 (6 bases). TRBV23-1 is labeled an ORF, and its function is uncertain. Trimming left V 0 bases short and J 7 bases short, with 12 bases between. There are 15 residues in the CDR3. CDR3 sequence reads: CASSQSRTDAEKLFF. In nucleotides, the CDR3 is TGCGCCAGCAGTCAATCCAGGACAGACGCTGAAAAACTGTTTTTT.

In regard to this clonotype: One base away lies a much larger clone, so this may be a sequencing read error. V gene TRBV10-3 combines with J gene TRBJ1-1; no clear D gene. Germline CDR1 and CDR2: ENHRY and SYGVKD. The CDR3 length is 16 residues. V was cut by 10 bases and J by 1 base, with 22 bases left in between. The DNA for the CDR3 is TGTGCCACCGCCCCCAGGCCCGACACGGAGAACACTGAAGCTTTCTTT. The encoded protein is CATAPRPDTENTEAFF.

The chain combines TRBV5-4 with TRBJ2-3, with TRBD2 identical over 12 bases. CDR3 length: 19 residues. Germline loops: CDR1 SGHNT, CDR2 YYREEE (reference sequence). Trimming took 4 bases from V and 2 from J; bases not matched to a gene: 14. The CDR3 bases are TGTGCCAGCAGCCCGCCGGGACTAGCGGGTCCTCTCCCCACAGATACGCAGTATTTT. Amino acids: CASSPPGLAGPLPTDTQYF.

J is TRBJ2-1 and V is TRBV7-9; D possibly corresponds to TRBD2 (5 bases). Germline V gives CDR1 SEHNR, CDR2 FQNEAQ (reference sequence). The ends were cut back, 2 bases at V and 0 bases at J, with 11 bases in the middle. The CDR3 has 16 residues. CDR3 in DNA: TGTGCCAGCAGCTTACTTCCGGCGGGCTCCTACAATGAGCAGTTCTTC. Translation gives CASSLLPAGSYNEQFF.

This clonotype came up many times. The chain joins TRBV11-3 to TRBJ2-2; D gene uncertain. V lost 2 bases, J lost 6 bases, and 10 bases lay in between. Germline lookup yields CDR1 SGHNT and CDR2 YENEEA. This CDR3 has 14 amino acids. In DNA form, the CDR3 reads TGTGCCAGCAGCTTATCTAGGCTAGCCGGGGAGCTGTTTTTT. As protein: CASSLSRLAGELFF.

Regarding this clonotype: A junction boundary mismatches the germline segment, possibly from a read error. V gene TRBV11-3 combines with J gene TRBJ2-2; TRBD2 matches at 11 bases. The length of the CDR3 is 18 residues. Germline-derived CDR1 and CDR2 are SGHNT and YENEEA. Here the CDR3 DNA reads TGTACCAGCAGCCCTCAATCGGGACTAGCGGAGAACACCGGGGAGCTGTTTTTT. Translation: CTSSPQSGLAENTGELFF. Complete variable domain (other parts from reference TRBV11-3 and TRBJ2-2): EAGVVQSPRYKIIEKKQPVAFWCNPISGHNTLYWYLQNLGQGPELLIRYENEEAVDDSQLPKDRFSAERLKGVDSTLKIQPAELGDSAVYLCTSSPQSGLAENTGELFFGEGSRLTVL.